This T cell receptor (beta chain) was documented in a study of cytomegalovirus exposure and HLA in healthy donors. Study-level results: Analysis was carried out at a later point, and it linked a missense DCLRE1C variant to TCR beta V- and J-gene trimming. Most sequenced TCRs were rare (though some public TCRs occurred in many donors).

Germline values: CDR1 LGHNA, CDR2 YSLEER. Germline trimming cut 4 bases from V and 0 bases from J; bases unmatched to any gene: 8. CDR3 length equals 17 residues. Regarding this clone: No antigen is known for it.

This PCR relied on a set of 60 Vbeta primers and 13 Jbeta primers. Per the authors' pipeline: Later work found 74 million or so unique TCR beta chains, with about 10 million shared. Measured with immunoSEQ multiplex PCR; TCRdb has only the in-frame clones, and not every one. The DNA was the basis for D and trimming; V, J and clone size are from that table. This sample has 55,000 to 65,000 clones, with roughly 83% found just once. The sample was PBMCs. This sequence joins TRBV4-3 and TRBJ1-3; 8 bases are shared with TRBD1. The source is a human donor in good health. The CDR3 is CASSPAAGGLSGNTIYF. The DNA for the CDR3 is TGCGCCAGCAGCCCAGCCGCAGGGGGCCTCTCTGGAAACACCATATATTTT.